A single T cell receptor beta chain is shown here with its context. This CDR3 region has 13 residues. V was pared by 1 base and J by 3 bases, with 5 bases between. Germline CDR1 LGHDT, CDR2 YNNKEL (reference sequence). Original handling: By means of reference gene primer amplification, nucleated cell counts were estimated. Profiled with immunoSEQ multiplex PCR; TCRdb holds only in-frame clones, not every one. The V and J calls and the clone size are those of that table, but D and trimming were determined from the DNA. Here the sample spans roughly 230,000 clones, 82% being singletons. The sample comes from a study of blood T cell repertoires in COVID-19. Donors in Cohort 3 counted as recovered after two negative PCRs, clearance, or symptom resolution.

This receptor was taken from a woman aged 55-70 years who had recovered from COVID-19. The material sequenced was PBMCs or T cells enriched from blood (not recorded which). The chain couples TRBV3-1 (or the pseudogene TRBV3-2) to TRBJ2-3; D remains ambiguous. CDR3 sequence: CASSQAATDTQYF. The CDR3 DNA reads TGTGCCAGCAGCCAAGCAGCGACAGATACGCAGTATTTT.